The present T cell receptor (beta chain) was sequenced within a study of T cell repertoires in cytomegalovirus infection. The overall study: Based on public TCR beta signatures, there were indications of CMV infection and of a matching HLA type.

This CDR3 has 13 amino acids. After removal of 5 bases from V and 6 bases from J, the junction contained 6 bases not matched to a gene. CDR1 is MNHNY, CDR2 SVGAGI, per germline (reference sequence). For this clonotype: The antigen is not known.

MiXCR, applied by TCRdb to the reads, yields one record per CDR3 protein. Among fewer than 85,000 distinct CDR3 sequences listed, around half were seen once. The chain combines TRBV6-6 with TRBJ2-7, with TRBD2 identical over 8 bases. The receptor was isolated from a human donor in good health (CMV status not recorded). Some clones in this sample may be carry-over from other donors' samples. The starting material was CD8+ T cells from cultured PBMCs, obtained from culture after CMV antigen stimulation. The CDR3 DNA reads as TGTGCCAGCAGTCCCGGACTAGCATCCGAGCAGTACTTC. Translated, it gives CASSPGLASEQYF.